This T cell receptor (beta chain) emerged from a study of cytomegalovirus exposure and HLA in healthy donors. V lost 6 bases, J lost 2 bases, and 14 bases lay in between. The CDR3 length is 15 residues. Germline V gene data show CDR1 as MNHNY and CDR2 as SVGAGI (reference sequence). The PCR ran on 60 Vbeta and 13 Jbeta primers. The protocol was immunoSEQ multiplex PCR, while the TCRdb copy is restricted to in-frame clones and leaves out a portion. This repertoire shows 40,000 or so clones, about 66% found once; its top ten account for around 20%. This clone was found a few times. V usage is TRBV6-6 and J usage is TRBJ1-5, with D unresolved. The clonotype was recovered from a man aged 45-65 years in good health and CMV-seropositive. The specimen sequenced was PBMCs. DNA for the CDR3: TGTGCCAGCAGGTCGGGGTCCGCCGGCAATCAGCCCCAGCATTTT. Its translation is CASRSGSAGNQPQHF.